The 6 T cell receptor beta chains listed next were all sequenced from one sample in a study of shared clonotypes between healthy human individuals. Using immunoSEQ multiplex PCR, the repertoire was profiled, and TCRdb retains in-frame clones only, with some absent. This sample has millions of clones, with around 95% found just once. Sequencing was carried out using naive CD4+ T cells sorted from blood. As to subset: CD45RA+ positively selected. These receptors all come from a man in his late teens or twenties in good health.

The chain carries TRBV6-1 and TRBJ2-7; TRBD2 agrees at 10 bases. The CDR3 is 15 residues long. Germline CDR1 reads MNHNS; CDR2 reads SASEGT. Losses at the gene ends were 6 bases for V and 1 base for J; bases not matched to a gene: 6. The CDR3 nucleotides are TGTGCCAGCAGCATGACAGCGGGAGGGTCCTACGAGCAGTACTTC. Translated, it gives CASSMTAGGSYEQYF.

The rearrangement uses TRBV11-2 and TRBJ2-1; the D is unclear. V was pared by 5 bases and J by 4 bases, with 12 bases between. Germline V gene sequence: CDR1 SGHAT, CDR2 FQNNGV. The length of the CDR3 is 14 residues. CDR3 protein: CASSPVYGYNEQFF. CDR3 nucleotides: TGTGCCAGCAGCCCCGTTTACGGTTACAATGAGCAGTTCTTC.

The chain uses TRBV7-2 and TRBJ2-7; 8 bases match TRBD1. CDR3 size: 13 residues. The germline V gene has CDR1 SGHTA and CDR2 FQGNSA. V was pared by 2 bases and J by 5 bases, with 2 bases of the junction left unmatched. The CDR3 DNA reads as TGTGCCAGCAGCTTACAGGGGGCAGACGAGCAGTACTTC. Translation gives CASSLQGADEQYF.

The chain employs TRBV4-1 and TRBJ1-2; no definite D call. CDR1 and CDR2 from the germline V gene are MGHRA and YSYEKL. This CDR3 region has 14 residues. V lost 0 bases to trimming and J lost 4 bases, with 9 bases between them. The CDR3 reads CASSQDDGPYGYTF. The CDR3 nucleotides are TGCGCCAGCAGCCAAGATGACGGCCCCTATGGCTACACCTTC.

V is TRBV18 and J is TRBJ2-7; D not certain. Trimming removed 0 bases at V and 1 base at J, with 7 bases between. The CDR3 consists of 14 residues. The germline V gene encodes CDR1 KGHSH and CDR2 LQKENI. The chain's CDR3 is CASSPPQASYEQYF. The CDR3 DNA reads TGTGCCAGCTCACCACCTCAAGCGTCCTACGAGCAGTACTTC.

The chain couples TRBV7-6 to TRBJ2-3, with unresolved D. Per the germline V gene, CDR1 is SGHVS and CDR2 is FNYEAQ. V lost 1 base, J lost 1 base, and 3 bases lay in between. The CDR3 loop spans 13 amino acids. CDR3 coding DNA: TGTGCCAGCAGCTTAGAGGGCACAGATACGCAGTATTTT. It specifies CASSLEGTDTQYF.